This TCR beta chain derives from a study of blood T cell dynamics during melanoma immunotherapy. Study-wide context: Standard first-line treatment here was pembrolizumab or nivolumab plus ipilimumab in metastatic melanoma.

Every bulk PBMC sample received the same 350 ng of DNA. The repertoire was sequenced with immunoSEQ multiplex PCR; TCRdb's copy has only in-frame clones and lacks some. This sample carries 25,000 to 35,000 clones, approximately 88% of them seen once, and the ten largest clones take about 9.4%. The CDR3 runs 17 residues. Per germline, CDR1 ENHRY and CDR2 SYGVKD. V shed 3 bases, J shed 0 bases, and the junction held 9 bases outside the gene matches. Time point noted: week 3, after first cycle of checkpoint inhibitor. Of note for this clone: Its antigen is not identified.

Study-level results: Whether repertoire-driving clones were melanoma-specific could not be determined.

This specimen consisted of blood, obtained from a patient treated with checkpoint blockade. This receptor was identified in a human donor with melanoma. This chain links TRBV10-3 with TRBJ2-3, with TRBD1 matching over 7 bases. CDR3 nucleotide sequence: TGTGCCATCAGTGAAGGGGGCCTGTACACTAGCACAGATACGCAGTATTTT. It is translated as CAISEGGLYTSTDTQYF.